This T cell receptor beta chain was identified in a study of lymphopenia after photon versus proton radiotherapy. The CDR3 totals 19 residues. Germline loops: CDR1 SGHAT, CDR2 FQNNGV. Losses at the gene ends were 5 bases for V and 6 bases for J; bases not matched to a gene: 13. In the case of this clone: No antigen is known for it.

This table comes from immunoSEQ multiplex PCR, and its TCRdb copy is limited to in-frame clones, with some not included. The data contain approximately 91,000 clones, around 82% of them seen just once; the ten biggest clones take up over 1.1%. Study results and caveats: A bigger post-nadir fall in TCR diversity correlated inversely with survival time in deceased patients.

The starting material was peripheral blood, obtained from a patient treated with proton-based radiotherapy. The clonotype comes from a man in his 60s with pancreatic cancer. The genes are TRBV11-2 and TRBJ2-2; TRBD2 aligns across 15 bases. The CDR3 is CASSPPGTSGRRRAGELFF. CDR3 bases: TGTGCCAGCAGCCCCCCCGGGACTAGCGGGAGGCGTCGTGCCGGGGAGCTGTTTTTT.